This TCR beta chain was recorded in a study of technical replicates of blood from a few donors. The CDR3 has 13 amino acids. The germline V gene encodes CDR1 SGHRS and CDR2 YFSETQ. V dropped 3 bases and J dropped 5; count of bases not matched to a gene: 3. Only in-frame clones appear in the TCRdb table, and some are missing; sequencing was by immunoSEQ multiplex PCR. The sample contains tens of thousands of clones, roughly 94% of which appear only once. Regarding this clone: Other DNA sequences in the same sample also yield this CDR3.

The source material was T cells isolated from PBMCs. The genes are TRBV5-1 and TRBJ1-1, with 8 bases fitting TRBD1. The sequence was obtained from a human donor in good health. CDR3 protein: CASSSDRGTEAFF. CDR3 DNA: TGCGCCAGCAGCTCAGACAGGGGTACTGAAGCTTTCTTT.